The present TCR beta chain was sequenced within a study of T-cell memory formation after mild COVID-19 (TCRdb year 2021). For the study in its entirety: TCR sequence clusters from the two donors were largely donor specific. T-cell clones expanding and contracting after mild COVID-19 in two donors were tracked by longitudinal TCRalpha and TCRbeta repertoire sequencing. The cohort was made up of two young adult volunteers, one female and one male, who were previously healthy. Study-wide findings and limitations: Some responding clones were detected in pre-infection memory, which suggested that pre-existing cross-reactive memory T cells had joined the SARS-CoV-2 response. SARS-CoV-2 specificity of the second-wave clones peaking on day 37 was not confirmed. From day 15 to 85, contracting clones showed balanced CD4/CD8 phenotypes, whereas a second wave of clones that expanded from day 15 to 37 leaned towards CD4+. Contracting CD4+ clones were located mainly in the CM and EM memory subsets, whereas CD8+ clones were found to be enriched in EMRA. Only two mild cases were covered in the study, and larger cohorts including severe cases with pre-infection samples were considered necessary.

This clonotype was observed at least ten times. Its antigen is not yet known. There are no base qualities to consult, and no much larger clone falls within one base. From its cysteine to its phenylalanine, the CDR3 spans 17 amino acids. Only the CDR3 portion is preserved as DNA: 51 bases, with reading frame beginning at the first base. V loses 0 bases, J loses 0 bases, and the germline ends lie 11 bases apart. CDR1 is given as KGHDR and CDR2 as SFDVKD, both from the germline V gene. Ficoll-Paque density gradient centrifugation was used to isolate PBMCs. The listed sequencing device is Illumina NovaSeq 6000. TCRalpha and TCRbeta cDNA libraries were built by 5'RACE with constant-segment primers, adding sample barcodes and unique molecular identifiers. Trizol reagent was used to extract RNA from every sample. The libraries were amplified in two PCR steps, and the second step added a second sample barcode and Illumina TruSeq adapters. Sequencing of libraries was performed on an Illumina NovaSeq with 2 x 150 bp paired-end reads. As for the authors' bioinformatics: Reads were demultiplexed and collapsed into UMI-guided consensus sequences with migec v1.2.7. Using mixcr v2.1.11, UMI consensuses were aligned to TRA and TRB V and J templates and then assembled into clonotypes. A clonotype was counted as expanded or contracted only if both edgeR and NoisET called the change significant, with noise models trained on biological replicates. edgeR calls used a false discovery rate-adjusted p below 0.01 and a log2 fold-change threshold of 1. As an exploratory analysis of dynamics, max-normalized trajectories of the 1000 most abundant clonotypes were examined by PCA with hierarchical clustering. The CD4 or CD8 phenotype of responding clones was assigned using the separately sequenced CD4+ and CD8+ repertoires. Using fastp trimming at Q25 and MiXCR clonotype assembly, TCRdb reanalyzed the public sequencing data and kept in-frame beta chains. Merged by CDR3 protein, the rows form single entries marked with the most common genes and DNA. The V and J calls shown here were made by TCRdb, not taken from the authors' results. The sample table contains fewer than 700,000 distinct CDR3 sequences; only one count was recorded for less than 25% of them. The ten biggest clones cover 8.4% of the sample.

This receptor was identified in an adult woman who had mild COVID-19 (a few samples of this study predate the infection). The sample titles of this study are shuffled in the database, so cell type and time point are left out; the donor was told from shared clones. The sample taken for sequencing was PBMCs or a T cell subset sorted from them (not recorded which). This receptor chain uses TRBV24-1 and TRBJ2-1; 6 matching bases give a weak D call of TRBD2. The CDR3 is CATSDLPSVSSYNEQFF. The DNA sequence is TGTGCCACCAGTGATTTGCCTAGCGTGAGCTCCTACAATGAGCAGTTCTTC.